This TCR beta chain was obtained from a study of shared clonotypes between healthy human individuals. Germline CDR1 reads SQVTM; CDR2 reads ANQGSEA. V gave up 2 bases and J gave up 11 bases; unmatched junction bases: 11. The CDR3 spans 13 residues. CD8 cells classed as naive were CD45RO-negative and positively selected for CCR7, excluding terminally differentiated effector memory CD45RA+ cells. Libraries were prepared by immunoSEQ multiplex PCR; TCRdb keeps only in-frame clonotypes and omits some of them. The sample gives roughly 890,000 clones, about 92% of which show up once; 24% is in the top ten.

The chain recombines TRBV29-1 with TRBJ1-1, with 7 positions matching TRBD1. This receptor was identified in a man between 25 and 39 years old in good health. Sequencing was done on a sample of naive CD8+ T cells sorted from blood. The CDR3 sequence: CSVEHRGLNAAFF. In nucleotides, the CDR3 is TGCAGCGTTGAACACAGGGGCTTAAATGCGGCTTTCTTT.